The subject of this entry is one T cell receptor (beta chain). Its antigen is unknown. These data are taken from a study of T cells in Graves' hyperthyroidism and ophthalmopathy. Stability of Graves' hyperthyroidism was defined as absent ophthalmopathy progression within 18 months. Patients were excluded because of uncontrolled infection, other autoimmune disease, pregnancy or lactation. The CDR3 totals 13 residues. Trimming took 5 bases from V and 3 from J, leaving 10 bases between them. Broader study findings: Most clonotypes expanded in thyroid above 0.001 were likewise present in blood.

Amplified regions were TCR beta CDR3 sequences from RNA transcripts. A set of HTBI primers served as the primers for a first-round RT-PCR of the TCR CDR3. MiXCR was run by TCRdb on the multiplex PCR reads, yielding one entry per CDR3 protein. The profile shows roughly 380,000 distinct CDR3 sequences, approximately 19% of them singletons. Input material: blood. The TCR comes from a woman aged 18 to 35 with Graves' hyperthyroidism. The rearrangement links TRBV12-3 or TRBV12-4 to TRBJ1-1, with a possible D match to TRBD1 (6 bases). The CDR3 nucleotides read TGTGCCAGCAGTAACAGGGTTGACACTGAAGCTTTCTTT. It translates to CASSNRVDTEAFF.